Listed here is a single TCR beta chain. This clone turned up a few times. Its cognate antigen has yet to be identified. No much larger clone exists at a distance of one base, and base qualities are not known. The sample is drawn from a study of CD8+ T cells in alopecia areata (dated by TCRdb to 2016 to 2019). For the study in its entirety: Treated patients were enrolled in an open-label pilot trial of oral tofacitinib, 5 to 10 mg twice daily, for moderate-to-severe alopecia areata. Patients received tofacitinib for 6 to 18 months and were then followed off drug for 6 months to check for delayed response and recurrence. In both human patients and the C3H/HeJ mouse model, the study applied high-throughput TCRbeta sequencing to look at T cell clonal expansion in alopecia areata. Scalp tissue and sorted CD4+ and CD8+ peripheral blood T cells from patchy and totalis/universalis alopecia areata patients and from healthy controls were covered by human TCRbeta sequencing. Biopsies were taken from tofacitinib-treated patients at baseline and again at 4 and 24 weeks into treatment, and several of those patients also had a later scalp biopsy. Clonality in the scalp was compared among normal scalp (n=4), patchy alopecia areata scalp (n=8), and alopecia totalis/universalis scalp (n=8). RNA was obtained with the PAXgene miRNA kit for fixed scalp, the miRNeasy kit for PBMCs, and the RNeasy kit for mouse skin. Amplification of TCRbeta CDR3 regions was done by immunoSEQ multiplex PCR using 35 Vbeta forward primers and 13 Jbeta reverse primers. Overall study outcomes, separate from this receptor: Higher clonality and more expanded CD8+ clones were observed in lesional scalp than in normal scalp, particularly in alopecia totalis/universalis, a finding suggestive of antigenic drive. TCR sequences shared between patients were less clear than in mice, possibly partly because of HLA diversity in the patient population. Resident alphabeta T cells in normal human skin are also sequenced, complicating scalp TCR repertoire analysis, unlike mouse skin dominated by gammadelta T cells.

CDR1 is given as SEHNR and CDR2 as FQNEAQ, both from the germline V gene (reference sequence). Including cysteine and phenylalanine, the CDR3 has 15 amino acids. The read is trimmed to its CDR3 DNA, 45 bases read in frame from base 1. Trimming removed 2 bases from V and 2 bases from J; the gene matches leave 2 bases unexplained. Interpreted using the paper, the time point label stands for: baseline before oral tofacitinib. Lesional scalp punch biopsies and peripheral blood were collected from alopecia areata patients. PBMCs were isolated by density centrifugation and stained for CD3, CD4 and CD8, after which CD4+ and CD8+ T cells were sorted on a FACSAria. The method was the immunoSEQ multiplex PCR assay. For TCR sequencing, RNA was extracted from every sample and reverse transcribed into cDNA to serve as template. First-strand cDNA was synthesized with SuperScript III using a 2:1 mix of oligo-dT and random hexamers. Amplification bias was assessed with a synthetic immune receptor repertoire, and residual bias was removed computationally. The authors' pipeline ran thus. Raw reads were preprocessed to remove errors, and CDR3 was defined according to IMGT conventions as the region from the conserved cysteine to phenylalanine. Clonality was computed as 1 minus the Shannon entropy, with the entropy normalized by log2 of the number of productive unique TCRs. CD4 or CD8 identity of scalp clones was inferred by cross-referencing scalp TCRbeta sequences with sorted blood CD4 and CD8 repertoires. TCRdb took over this immuneACCESS table, retaining in-frame rearrangements with V and J assigned. Such tables are incomplete; in checked studies, under half of the missing clones stem from an unresolved V gene, and the remainder is unexplained. V and J calls and clone size follow that table, whereas D and trimming were derived from the DNA. A total of 150,000 to 200,000 clones appear in this sample, about 63% of them only once. The biggest ten clones account for around 15% of the sample.

The TCR sequence derives from a human donor with alopecia areata. The source was CD4+ T cells sorted from blood, collected at week 0. The chain is encoded by TRBV7-9 joined to TRBJ2-3; 9 bases in the junction line up with TRBD2. The CDR3 is CASSLRGGATDTQYF. In nucleotides, the sequence is TGTGCCAGCAGCTTACGCGGGGGGGCCACAGATACGCAGTATTTT.